This T cell receptor beta chain was sequenced for a study of blood T cell repertoires in COVID-19 (dated by TCRdb to about 2020). Background on the whole study: The collaborator samples originated in the United States, Italy and Spain and spanned the acute and convalescent phases of COVID-19. A freely available public database, intended as a resource for researchers studying the immune response to SARS-CoV-2, is where the repertoires were released. Subjects who had been exposed to COVID-19, were actively infected with it, or had recovered from it provided the deeply sampled blood TCRbeta repertoires that made up the dataset. The samples were drawn from two sources: the first 160 participants of the ongoing ImmuneRACE study, and over 950 subjects contributed by 6 global collaborators. HLA class I and class II types, where available, came from metadata supplied by the sample provider rather than from assay-based typing. The material from the prospective study consisted of cDNA or gDNA derived from T cells, B-cell-depleted T cells, or PBMCs. Nearly every sample came with metadata listing a de-identified subject ID, COVID-19 status, age in years and sex. Here is what the overall study found, with its caveats: Clinical and demographic metadata were provided uncurated, with the amount varying by source and participant.

The collaborating institutions used their own protocols to collect whole blood in K2EDTA tubes. Collaborator samples were shipped for TCRbeta analysis as frozen whole blood, isolated PBMCs, or DNA extracted from either sample type. The immunoSEQ Assay, a bias-controlled multiplex PCR, was used to amplify TCRbeta CDR3 regions from genomic DNA. In the source study's methods: Within the assay, amplification of reference gene primers was used to estimate how many nucleated cells each sample contained. To quantify the absolute abundance of each unique TCRbeta CDR3 rearrangement, sequence reads were collapsed and filtered. For each sample, productive Simpson clonality was calculated by taking the square root of Simpson's diversity index across productive rearrangements. The table comes from immuneACCESS by way of TCRdb, which keeps in-frame sequences with V and J called. Part of the clones is missing from these tables; in studies checked, under half for an unresolved V gene and the rest for unknown reasons. From that table come the V and J calls and clone size; the DNA was used to work out D and trimming. This sample comprises about 68,000 clones, about nine tenths of them detected only once. Together, the top ten hold 6.9% of the sample.

Cut back by 1 base and 3 bases, the V and J ends lie 8 bases apart. The germline V gene provides CDR1 SGHNT and CDR2 YENEEA. From the cysteine up to the phenylalanine, the CDR3 has a length of 14 residues. Only the CDR3 DNA stays, 42 bases, in frame from base 1. In the case of this clone: The antigen this receptor binds is unknown. No qualities accompany the bases; no much larger clone lies one base away.

This clonotype was sampled from a human donor in a cohort sampled during active COVID-19. The chain is made from TRBV11-3 and TRBJ2-3; TRBD2 might be the D gene, on 6 matching bases. Source material: peripheral blood. The CDR3 protein: CASSLGLATDTQYF. The sequence in DNA is TGTGCCAGCAGCTTAGGTCTAGCGACAGATACGCAGTATTTT.